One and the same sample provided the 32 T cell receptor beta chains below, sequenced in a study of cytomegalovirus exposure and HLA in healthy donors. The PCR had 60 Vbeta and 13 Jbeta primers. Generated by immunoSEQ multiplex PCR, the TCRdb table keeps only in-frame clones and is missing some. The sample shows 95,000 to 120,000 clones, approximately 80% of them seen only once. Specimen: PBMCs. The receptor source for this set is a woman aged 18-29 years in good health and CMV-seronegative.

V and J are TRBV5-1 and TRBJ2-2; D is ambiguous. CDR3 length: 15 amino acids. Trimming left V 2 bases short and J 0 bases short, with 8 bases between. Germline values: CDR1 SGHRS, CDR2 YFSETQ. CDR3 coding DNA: TGCGCCAGCAGCTTTACATCTCCGAACACCGGGGAGCTGTTTTTT. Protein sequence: CASSFTSPNTGELFF.

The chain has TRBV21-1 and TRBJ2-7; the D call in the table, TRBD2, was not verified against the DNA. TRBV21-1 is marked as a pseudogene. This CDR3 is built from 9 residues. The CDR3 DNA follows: TGTGCCAGCAGCAAAACATCAGCGGTC. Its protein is CASSKTSAV.

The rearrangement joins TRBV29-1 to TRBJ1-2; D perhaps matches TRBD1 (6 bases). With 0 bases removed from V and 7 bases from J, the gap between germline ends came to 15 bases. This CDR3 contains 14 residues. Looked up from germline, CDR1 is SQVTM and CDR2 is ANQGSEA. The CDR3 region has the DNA TGCAGCGTTGAAGATCGAGGCAGGGGATTTGGCTACACCTTC. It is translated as CSVEDRGRGFGYTF.

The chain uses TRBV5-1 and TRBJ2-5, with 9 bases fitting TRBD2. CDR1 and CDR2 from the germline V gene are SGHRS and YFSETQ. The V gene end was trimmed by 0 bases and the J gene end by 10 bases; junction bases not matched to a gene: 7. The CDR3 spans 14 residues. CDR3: CASSLDAGGPLQYF. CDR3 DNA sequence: TGCGCCAGCAGCTTGGATGCGGGGGGGCCCCTCCAGTACTTC.

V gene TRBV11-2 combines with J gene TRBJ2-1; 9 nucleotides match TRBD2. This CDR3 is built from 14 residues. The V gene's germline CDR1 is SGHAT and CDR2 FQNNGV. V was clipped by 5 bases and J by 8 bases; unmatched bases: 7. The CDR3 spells CASSIGRTSDEQFF. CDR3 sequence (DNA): TGTGCCAGCAGCATCGGCCGGACTAGCGATGAGCAGTTCTTC.

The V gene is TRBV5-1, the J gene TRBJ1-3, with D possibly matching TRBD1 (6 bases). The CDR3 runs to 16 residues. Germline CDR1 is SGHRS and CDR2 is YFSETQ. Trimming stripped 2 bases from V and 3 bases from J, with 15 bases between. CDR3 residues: CASSFQTVDSGNTIYF. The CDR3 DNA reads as TGCGCCAGCAGCTTCCAGACGGTGGACAGTGGAAACACCATATATTTT.

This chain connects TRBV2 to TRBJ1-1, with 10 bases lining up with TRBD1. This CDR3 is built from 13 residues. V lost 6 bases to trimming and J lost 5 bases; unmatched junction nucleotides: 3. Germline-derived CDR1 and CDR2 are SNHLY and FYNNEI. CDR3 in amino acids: CASSRDRGTEAFF. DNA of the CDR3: TGTGCCAGCAGCCGGGACAGGGGAACTGAAGCTTTCTTT. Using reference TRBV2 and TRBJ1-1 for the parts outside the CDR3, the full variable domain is EPEVTQTPSHQVTQMGQEVILRCVPISNHLYFYWYRQILGQKVEFLVSFYNNEISEKSEIFDDQFSVERPDGSNFTLKIRSTKLEDSAMYFCASSRDRGTEAFFGQGTRLTVV.

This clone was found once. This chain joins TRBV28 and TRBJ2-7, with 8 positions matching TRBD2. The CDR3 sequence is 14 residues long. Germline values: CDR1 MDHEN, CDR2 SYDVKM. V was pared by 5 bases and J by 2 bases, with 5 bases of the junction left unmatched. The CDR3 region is CASSPRLATYEQYF. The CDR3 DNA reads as TGTGCCAGCAGTCCCCGACTAGCGACCTACGAGCAGTACTTC.

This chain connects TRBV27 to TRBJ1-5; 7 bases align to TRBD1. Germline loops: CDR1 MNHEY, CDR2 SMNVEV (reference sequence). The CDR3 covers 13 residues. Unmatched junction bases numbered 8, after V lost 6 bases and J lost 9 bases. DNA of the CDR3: TGTGCCAGCAGGAGACAGGGAGGCGGGCCCCAGCATTTT. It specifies CASRRQGGGPQHF.

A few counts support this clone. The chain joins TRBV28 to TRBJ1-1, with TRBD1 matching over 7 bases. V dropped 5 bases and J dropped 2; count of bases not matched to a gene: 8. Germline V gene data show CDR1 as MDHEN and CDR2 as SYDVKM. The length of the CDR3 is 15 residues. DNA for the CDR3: TGTGCCAGCAGTACAGGGGACTCAAGTAACACTGAAGCTTTCTTT. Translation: CASSTGDSSNTEAFF.

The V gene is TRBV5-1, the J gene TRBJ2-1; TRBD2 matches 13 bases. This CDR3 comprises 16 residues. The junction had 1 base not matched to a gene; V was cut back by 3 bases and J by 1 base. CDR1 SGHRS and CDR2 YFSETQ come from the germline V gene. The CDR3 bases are TGCGCCAGCAGCTGGGGACTAGCGGGATCCTACAATGAGCAGTTCTTC. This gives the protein CASSWGLAGSYNEQFF.

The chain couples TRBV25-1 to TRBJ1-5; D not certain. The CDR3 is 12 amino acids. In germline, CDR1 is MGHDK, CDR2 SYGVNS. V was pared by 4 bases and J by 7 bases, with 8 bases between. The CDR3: CASSGGGQPQHF. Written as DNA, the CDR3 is TGTGCCAGCAGTGGGGGAGGCCAGCCCCAGCATTTT.

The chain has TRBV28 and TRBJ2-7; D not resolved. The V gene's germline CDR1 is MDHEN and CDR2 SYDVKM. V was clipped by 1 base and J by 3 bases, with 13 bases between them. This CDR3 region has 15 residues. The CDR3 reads CASSLFGLGSYEQYF. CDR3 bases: TGTGCCAGCAGTTTATTCGGTTTGGGCAGCTACGAGCAGTACTTC.

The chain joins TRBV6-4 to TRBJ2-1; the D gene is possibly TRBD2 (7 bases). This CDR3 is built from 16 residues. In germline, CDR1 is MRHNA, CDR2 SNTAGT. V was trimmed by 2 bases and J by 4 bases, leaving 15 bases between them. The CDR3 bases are TGTGCCAGCAGTGACGGGGAGGGGGGGCATTACAATGAGCAGTTCTTC. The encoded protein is CASSDGEGGHYNEQFF.

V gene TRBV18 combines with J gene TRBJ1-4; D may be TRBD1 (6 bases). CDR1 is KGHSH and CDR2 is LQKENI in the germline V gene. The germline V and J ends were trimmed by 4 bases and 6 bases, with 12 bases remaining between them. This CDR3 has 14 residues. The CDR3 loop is CASSQQQGDEKLFF. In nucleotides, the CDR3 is TGTGCCAGCTCACAACAACAGGGAGATGAAAAACTGTTTTTT.

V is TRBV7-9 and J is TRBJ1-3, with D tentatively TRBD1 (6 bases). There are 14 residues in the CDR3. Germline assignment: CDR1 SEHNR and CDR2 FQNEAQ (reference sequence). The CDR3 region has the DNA TGTGCAGCAGTGGGGGCAGGGGCTGGAAACACCATATATTTT. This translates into CAAVGAGAGNTIYF.

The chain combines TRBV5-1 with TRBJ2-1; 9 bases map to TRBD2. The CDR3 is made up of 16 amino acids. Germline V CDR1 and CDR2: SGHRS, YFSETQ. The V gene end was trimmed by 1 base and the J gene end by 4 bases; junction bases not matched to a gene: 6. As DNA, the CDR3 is TGCGCCAGCAGCTTGTATATAGCGGGAGCTTACAATGAGCAGTTCTTC. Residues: CASSLYIAGAYNEQFF.

CDR3 DNA sequence: TGTGCCAGCTCACCATCCCAACAGGGGATCTTTGCCCTCCACTTT. Amino acid sequence: CASSPSQQGIFALHF. The rearrangement joins TRBV18 to TRBJ1-6, with 7 bases matching TRBD1. This CDR3 is built from 15 residues. Germline V gives CDR1 KGHSH, CDR2 LQKENI. With 2 bases clipped from V and 14 bases from J, the junction kept 12 bases outside the gene matches.

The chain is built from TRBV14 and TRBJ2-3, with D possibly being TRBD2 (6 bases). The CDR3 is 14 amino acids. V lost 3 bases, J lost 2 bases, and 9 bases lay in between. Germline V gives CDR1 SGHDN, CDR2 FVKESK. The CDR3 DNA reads TGTGCCAGCAGCCAGGGACTCCCCACAGATACGCAGTATTTT. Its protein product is CASSQGLPTDTQYF.

Written as DNA, the CDR3 is TGTGCCAGCAGTAACGGACAGGGACTTTACAATGAGCAGTTCTTC. Protein product: CASSNGQGLYNEQFF. The chain links TRBV28 to TRBJ2-1; the match to TRBD1 covers 8 bases. J gave up 4 bases and V 5 bases, and 7 bases lay outside the gene matches. The germline V gene encodes CDR1 MDHEN and CDR2 SYDVKM. The CDR3 sequence is 15 residues long.

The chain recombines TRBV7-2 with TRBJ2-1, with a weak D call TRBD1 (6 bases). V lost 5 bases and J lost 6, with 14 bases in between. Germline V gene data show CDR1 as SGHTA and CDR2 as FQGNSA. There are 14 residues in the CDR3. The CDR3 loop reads CASSDVDSRNEQFF. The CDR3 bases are TGTGCCAGCAGCGATGTGGACAGCCGCAATGAGCAGTTCTTC.

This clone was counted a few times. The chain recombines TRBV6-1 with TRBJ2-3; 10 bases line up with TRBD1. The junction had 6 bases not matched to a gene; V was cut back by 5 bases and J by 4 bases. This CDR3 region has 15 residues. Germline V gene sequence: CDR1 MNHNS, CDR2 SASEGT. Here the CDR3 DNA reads TGTGCCAGCAGTCCAGGGGGGACAGGGGCAGATACGCAGTATTTT. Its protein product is CASSPGGTGADTQYF.

CDR3 region: CSVSSTPQVQYF. The CDR3 DNA reads TGCAGCGTTTCCTCGACCCCTCAGGTTCAGTACTTC. The chain has TRBV29-1 and TRBJ2-4; D uncertain. Deletions cut 5 bases from V and 11 bases from J, with 16 bases between. Germline-derived CDR1 and CDR2 are SQVTM and ANQGSEA. The CDR3 length is 12 residues.

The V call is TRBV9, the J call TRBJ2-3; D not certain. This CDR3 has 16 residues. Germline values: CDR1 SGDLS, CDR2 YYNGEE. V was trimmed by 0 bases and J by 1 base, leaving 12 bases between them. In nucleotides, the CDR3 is TGTGCCAGCAGCGTAGGCCGACGGGTGGGCACAGATACGCAGTATTTT. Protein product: CASSVGRRVGTDTQYF.

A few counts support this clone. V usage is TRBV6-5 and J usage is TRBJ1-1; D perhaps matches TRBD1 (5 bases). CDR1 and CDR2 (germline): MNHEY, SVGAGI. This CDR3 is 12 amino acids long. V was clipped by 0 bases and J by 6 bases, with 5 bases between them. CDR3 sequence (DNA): TGTGCCAGCAGTTACTCAGGGGCTGAAGCTTTCTTT. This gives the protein CASSYSGAEAFF.

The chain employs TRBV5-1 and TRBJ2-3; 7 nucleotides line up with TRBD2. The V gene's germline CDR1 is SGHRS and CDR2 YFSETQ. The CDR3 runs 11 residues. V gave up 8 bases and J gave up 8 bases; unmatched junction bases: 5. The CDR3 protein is CASYGGGTQYF. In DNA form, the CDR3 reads TGCGCCAGTTACGGCGGGGGTACGCAGTATTTT.

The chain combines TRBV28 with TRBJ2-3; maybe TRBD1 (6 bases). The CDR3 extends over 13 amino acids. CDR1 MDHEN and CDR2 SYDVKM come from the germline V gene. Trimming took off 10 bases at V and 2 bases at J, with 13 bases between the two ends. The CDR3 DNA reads TGTGCCAACCGGGACACTAACACAGATACGCAGTATTTT. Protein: CANRDTNTDTQYF.

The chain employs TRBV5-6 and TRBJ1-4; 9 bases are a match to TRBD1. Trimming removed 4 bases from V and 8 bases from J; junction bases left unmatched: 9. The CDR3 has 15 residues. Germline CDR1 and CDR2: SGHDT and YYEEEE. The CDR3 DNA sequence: TGTGCCAGCAGCGTACTGGGACAGGGAGACGAAAAACTGTTTTTT. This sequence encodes CASSVLGQGDEKLFF. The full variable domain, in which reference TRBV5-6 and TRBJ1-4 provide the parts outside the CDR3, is DAGVTQSPTHLIKTRGQQVTLRCSPKSGHDTVSWYQQALGQGPQFIFQYYEEEERQRGNFPDRFSGHQFPNYSSELNVNALLLGDSALYLCASSVLGQGDEKLFFGSGTQLSVL.

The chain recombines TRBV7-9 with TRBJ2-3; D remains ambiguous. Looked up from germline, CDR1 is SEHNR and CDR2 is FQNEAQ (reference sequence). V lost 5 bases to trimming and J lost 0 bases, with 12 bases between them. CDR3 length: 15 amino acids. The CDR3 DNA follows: TGTGCCAGCAGCCCCCGGGTAGACAGCACAGATACGCAGTATTTT. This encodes CASSPRVDSTDTQYF.

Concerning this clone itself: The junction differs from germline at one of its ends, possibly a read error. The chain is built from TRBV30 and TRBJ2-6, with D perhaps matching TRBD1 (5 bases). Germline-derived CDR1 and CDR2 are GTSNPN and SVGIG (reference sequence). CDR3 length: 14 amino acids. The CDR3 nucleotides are TGTGCCTACGCAAAAATCTCTGGGGCCAACGCCCTGACTTTC. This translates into CAYAKISGANALTF.

In DNA, the CDR3 is TGTGCCATCAGGGAAAGACAGGCGGTCGTCCCCAGGAGCACTGAAGCTTTCTTT. Translated: CAIRERQAVVPRSTEAFF. The chain is built from TRBV10-3 and TRBJ1-1, with D possibly matching TRBD1 (6 bases). V was shortened by 6 bases and J by 4 bases, with 27 bases between the two germline ends. Germline V gene data show CDR1 as ENHRY and CDR2 as SYGVKD. The CDR3 length is 18 residues.

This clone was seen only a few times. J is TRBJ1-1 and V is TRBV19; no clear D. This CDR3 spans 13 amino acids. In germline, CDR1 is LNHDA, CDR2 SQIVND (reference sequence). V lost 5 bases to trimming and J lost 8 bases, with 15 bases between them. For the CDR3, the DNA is TGTGCCAGTAGTCCGGGAGCAAGGGCAGAAGCTTTCTTT. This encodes CASSPGARAEAFF.